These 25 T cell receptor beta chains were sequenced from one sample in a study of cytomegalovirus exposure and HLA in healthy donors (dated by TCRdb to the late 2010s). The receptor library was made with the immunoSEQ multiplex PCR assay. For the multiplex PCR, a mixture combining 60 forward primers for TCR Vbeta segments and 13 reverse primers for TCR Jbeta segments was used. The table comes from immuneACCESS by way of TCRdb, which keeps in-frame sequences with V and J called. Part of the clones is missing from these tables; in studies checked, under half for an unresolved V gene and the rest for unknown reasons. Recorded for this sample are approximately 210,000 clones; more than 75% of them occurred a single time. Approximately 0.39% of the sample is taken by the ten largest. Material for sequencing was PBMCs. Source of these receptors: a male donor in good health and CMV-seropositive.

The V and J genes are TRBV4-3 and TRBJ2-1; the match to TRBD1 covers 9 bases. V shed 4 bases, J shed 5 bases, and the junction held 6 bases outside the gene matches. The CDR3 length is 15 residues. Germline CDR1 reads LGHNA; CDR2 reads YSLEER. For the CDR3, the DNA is TGCGCCAGCAGCCCCGGGACAGGGACAAACAATGAGCAGTTCTTC. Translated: CASSPGTGTNNEQFF.

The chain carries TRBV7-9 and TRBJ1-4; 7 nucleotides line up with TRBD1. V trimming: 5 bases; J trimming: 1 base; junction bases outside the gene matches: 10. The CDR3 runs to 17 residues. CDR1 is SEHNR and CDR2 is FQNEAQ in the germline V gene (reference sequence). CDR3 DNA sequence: TGTGCCAGCAGCCATTCCGGGACAGCTTTAACTAATGAAAAACTGTTTTTT. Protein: CASSHSGTALTNEKLFF.

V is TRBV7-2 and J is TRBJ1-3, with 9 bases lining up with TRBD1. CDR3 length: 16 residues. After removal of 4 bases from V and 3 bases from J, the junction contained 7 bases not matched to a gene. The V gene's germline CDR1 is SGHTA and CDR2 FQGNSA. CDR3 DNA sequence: TGTGCCAGCAGCTCAACAGGGGGCTTAGGTGGAAACACCATATATTTT. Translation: CASSSTGGLGGNTIYF.

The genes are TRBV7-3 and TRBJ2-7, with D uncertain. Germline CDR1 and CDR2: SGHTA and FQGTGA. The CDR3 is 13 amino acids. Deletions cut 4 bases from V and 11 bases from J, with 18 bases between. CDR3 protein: CASSSQGTSVKYF. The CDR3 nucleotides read TGTGCCAGCAGCTCACAAGGTACGAGCGTGAAGTACTTC.

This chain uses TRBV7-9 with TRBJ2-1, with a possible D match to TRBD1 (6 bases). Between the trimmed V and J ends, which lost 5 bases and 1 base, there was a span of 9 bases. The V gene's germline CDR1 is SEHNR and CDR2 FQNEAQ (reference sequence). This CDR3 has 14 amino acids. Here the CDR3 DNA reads TGTGCCAGCAGCCTCGACAGGTCCTACAATGAGCAGTTCTTC. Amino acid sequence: CASSLDRSYNEQFF.

The CDR3: CASSAWGDRVTEQFF. DNA of the CDR3: TGTGCCAGCAGCGCTTGGGGGGACAGGGTTACTGAGCAGTTCTTC. This chain connects TRBV9 to TRBJ2-1, with 9 bases lining up with TRBD1. V lost 3 bases to trimming and J lost 9 bases; unmatched junction nucleotides: 10. This CDR3 has 15 residues. Germline V gene data show CDR1 as SGDLS and CDR2 as YYNGEE. The variable domain in full, completed from reference TRBV9 and TRBJ2-1, reads DSGVTQTPKHLITATGQRVTLRCSPRSGDLSVYWYQQSLDQGLQFLIQYYNGEERAKGNILERFSAQQFPDLHSELNLSSLELGDSALYFCASSAWGDRVTEQFFGPGTRLTVL.

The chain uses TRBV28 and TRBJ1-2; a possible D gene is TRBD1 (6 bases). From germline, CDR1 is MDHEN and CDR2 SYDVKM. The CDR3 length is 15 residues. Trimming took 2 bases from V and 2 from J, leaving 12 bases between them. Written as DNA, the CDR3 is TGTGCCAGCAGTTTAGAGGGCACAGGGAACTATGGCTACACCTTC. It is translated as CASSLEGTGNYGYTF.

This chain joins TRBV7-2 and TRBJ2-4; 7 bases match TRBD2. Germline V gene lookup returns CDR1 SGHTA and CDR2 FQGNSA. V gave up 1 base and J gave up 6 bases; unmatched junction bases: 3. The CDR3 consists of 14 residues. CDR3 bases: TGTGCCAGCAGCTTAGTGGCTAGCGGAAACATTCAGTACTTC. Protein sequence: CASSLVASGNIQYF.

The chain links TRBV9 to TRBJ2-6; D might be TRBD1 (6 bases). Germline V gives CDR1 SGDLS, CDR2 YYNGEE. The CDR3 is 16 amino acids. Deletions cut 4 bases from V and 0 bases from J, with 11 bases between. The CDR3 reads CASSNRDGSGANVLTF. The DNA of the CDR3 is TGTGCCAGCAGCAACAGGGATGGCTCTGGGGCCAACGTCCTGACTTTC.

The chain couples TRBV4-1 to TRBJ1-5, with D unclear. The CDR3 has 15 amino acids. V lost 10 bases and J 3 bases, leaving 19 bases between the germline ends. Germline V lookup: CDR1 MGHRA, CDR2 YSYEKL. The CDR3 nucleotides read TGCGCCATCAAGGTACCCATGGGCCCCAATCAGCCCCAGCATTTT. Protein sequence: CAIKVPMGPNQPQHF.

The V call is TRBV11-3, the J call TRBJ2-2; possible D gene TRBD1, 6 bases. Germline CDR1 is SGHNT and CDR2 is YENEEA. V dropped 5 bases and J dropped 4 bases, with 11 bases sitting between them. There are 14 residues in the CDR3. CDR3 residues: CASSHRDRTGELFF. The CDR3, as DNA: TGTGCCAGCAGCCACAGGGACCGCACCGGGGAGCTGTTTTTT.

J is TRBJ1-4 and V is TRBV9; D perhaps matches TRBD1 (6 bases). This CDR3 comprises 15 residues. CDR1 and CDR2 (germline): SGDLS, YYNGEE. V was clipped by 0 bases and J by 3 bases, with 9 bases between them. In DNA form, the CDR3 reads TGTGCCAGCAGCGTAGTAGGGGGTTCTAATGAAAAACTGTTTTTT. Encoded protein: CASSVVGGSNEKLFF.

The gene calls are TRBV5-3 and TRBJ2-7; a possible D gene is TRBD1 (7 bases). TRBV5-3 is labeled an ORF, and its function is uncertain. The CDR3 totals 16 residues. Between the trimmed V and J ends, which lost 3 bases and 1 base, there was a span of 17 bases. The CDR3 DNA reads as TGTGCCAGAAGCTGTCGGACGGGGGACAGTTCCTACGAGCAGTACTTC. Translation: CARSCRTGDSSYEQYF.

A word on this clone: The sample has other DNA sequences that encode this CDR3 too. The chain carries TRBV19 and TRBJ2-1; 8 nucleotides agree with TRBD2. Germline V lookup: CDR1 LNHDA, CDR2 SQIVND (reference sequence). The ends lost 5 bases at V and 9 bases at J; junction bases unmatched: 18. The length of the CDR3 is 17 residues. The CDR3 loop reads CASSQDPGTSGRSEQFF. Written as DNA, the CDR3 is TGTGCCAGTAGTCAAGACCCCGGGACCAGCGGGAGAAGTGAGCAGTTCTTC. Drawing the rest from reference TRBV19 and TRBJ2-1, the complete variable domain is DGGITQSPKYLFRKEGQNVTLSCEQNLNHDAMYWYRQDPGQGLRLIYYSQIVNDFQKGDIAEGYSVSREKKESFPLTVTSAQKNPTAFYLCASSQDPGTSGRSEQFFGPGTRLTVL.

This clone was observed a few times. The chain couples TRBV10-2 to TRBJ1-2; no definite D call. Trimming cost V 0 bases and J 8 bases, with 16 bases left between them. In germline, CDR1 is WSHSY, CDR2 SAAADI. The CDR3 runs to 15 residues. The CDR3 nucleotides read TGCGCCAGCAGTGAGTCCCGGACTGCCGCGGTGGGCTACACCTTC. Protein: CASSESRTAAVGYTF.

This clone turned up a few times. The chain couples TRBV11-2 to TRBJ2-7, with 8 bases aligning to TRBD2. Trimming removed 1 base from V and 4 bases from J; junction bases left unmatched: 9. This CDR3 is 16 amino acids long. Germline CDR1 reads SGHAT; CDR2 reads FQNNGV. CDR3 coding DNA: TGTGCCAGCAGCTTAGTGCCGGGAGGGCCGACGTACGAGCAGTACTTC. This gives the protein CASSLVPGGPTYEQYF.

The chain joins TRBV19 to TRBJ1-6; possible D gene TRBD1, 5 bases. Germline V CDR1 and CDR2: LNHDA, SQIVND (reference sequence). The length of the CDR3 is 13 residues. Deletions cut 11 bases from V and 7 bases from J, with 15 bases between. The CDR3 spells CAGGDRLNSPLHF. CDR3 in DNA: TGTGCCGGGGGGGACCGGCTAAATTCACCCCTCCACTTT.

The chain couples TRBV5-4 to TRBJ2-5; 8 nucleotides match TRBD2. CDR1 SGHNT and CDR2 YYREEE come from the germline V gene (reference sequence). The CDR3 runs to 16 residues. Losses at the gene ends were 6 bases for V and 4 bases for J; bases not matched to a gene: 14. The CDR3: CASNRGGQVYRETQYF. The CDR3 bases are TGTGCCAGCAACCGGGGGGGCCAGGTTTATCGAGAGACCCAGTACTTC.

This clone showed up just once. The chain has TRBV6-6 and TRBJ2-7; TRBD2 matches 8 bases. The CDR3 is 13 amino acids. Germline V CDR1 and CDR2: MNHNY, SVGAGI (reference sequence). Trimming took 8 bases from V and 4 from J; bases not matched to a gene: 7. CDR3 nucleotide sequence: TGTGCCAGCGAGGCGGGGGGTAGGTACGAGCAGTACTTC. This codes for CASEAGGRYEQYF.

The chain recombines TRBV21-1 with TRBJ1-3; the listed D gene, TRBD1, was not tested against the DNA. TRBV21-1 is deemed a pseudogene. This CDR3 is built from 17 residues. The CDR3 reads CASSHAGTPTSGNTIYF. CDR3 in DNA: TGTGCCAGCAGCCACGCCGGGACACCAACCTCTGGAAACACCATATATTTT.

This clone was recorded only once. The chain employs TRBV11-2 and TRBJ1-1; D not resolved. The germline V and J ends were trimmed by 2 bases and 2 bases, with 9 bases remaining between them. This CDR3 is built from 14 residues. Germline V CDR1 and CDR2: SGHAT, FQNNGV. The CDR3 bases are TGTGCCAGCAGCTTACGGGGAGCAAACACTGAAGCTTTCTTT. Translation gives CASSLRGANTEAFF.

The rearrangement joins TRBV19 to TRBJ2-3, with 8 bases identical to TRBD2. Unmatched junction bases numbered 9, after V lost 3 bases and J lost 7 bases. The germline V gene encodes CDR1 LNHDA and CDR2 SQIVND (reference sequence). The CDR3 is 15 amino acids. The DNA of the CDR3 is TGTGCCAGTAGTATGCCCCCCGGGAGGGCAAATACGCAGTATTTT. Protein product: CASSMPPGRANTQYF.

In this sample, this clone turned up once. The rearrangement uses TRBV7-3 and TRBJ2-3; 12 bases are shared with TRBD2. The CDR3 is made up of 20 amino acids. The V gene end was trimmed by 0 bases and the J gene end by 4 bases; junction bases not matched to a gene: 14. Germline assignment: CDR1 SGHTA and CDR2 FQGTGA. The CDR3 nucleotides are TGTGCCAGCAGCTTAACGGCTAGCGGGGGGGCGTTTGGATCGGCAGATACGCAGTATTTT. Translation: CASSLTASGGAFGSADTQYF.

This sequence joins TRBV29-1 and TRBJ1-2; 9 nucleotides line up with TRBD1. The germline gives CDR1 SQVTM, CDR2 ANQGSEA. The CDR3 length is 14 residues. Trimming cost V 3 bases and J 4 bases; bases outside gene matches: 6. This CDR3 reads CSVETGQGLYGYTF. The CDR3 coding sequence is TGCAGCGTTGAGACGGGACAGGGTCTCTATGGCTACACCTTC. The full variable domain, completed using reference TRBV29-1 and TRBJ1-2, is SAVISQKPSRDICQRGTSLTIQCQVDSQVTMMFWYRQQPGQSLTLIATANQGSEATYESGFVIDKFPISRPNLTFSTLTVSNMSPEDSSIYLCSVETGQGLYGYTFGSGTRLTVV.

As DNA, the CDR3 is TGTGCCAGCAGCCAAGATCTGGATAGCGGGATAAAAAACATTCAGTACTTC. Translated: CASSQDLDSGIKNIQYF. V is TRBV4-2 and J is TRBJ2-4; TRBD2 agrees at 8 bases. The V gene end was trimmed by 0 bases and the J gene end by 4 bases; junction bases not matched to a gene: 8. The V gene's germline CDR1 is LGHNA and CDR2 YNFKEQ. The CDR3 extends over 17 amino acids.